This TCR beta chain was found in a study of blood T cell repertoires in COVID-19. CDR3 length equals 14 residues. V was cut by 3 bases and J by 9 bases, with 15 bases left in between. Germline lookup yields CDR1 MDHEN and CDR2 SYDVKM. Assay: immunoSEQ multiplex PCR; the TCRdb copy retains only in-frame clones and omits some. The sample has fewer than 250,000 clones; about 85% are singletons. The TCR comes from a woman aged 80 or older with COVID-19, enrolled during active disease. The V gene is TRBV28, the J gene TRBJ1-5; D is perhaps TRBD1 (5 bases). The specimen was peripheral blood. The CDR3 DNA sequence: TGTGCCAGCAGTTTCCCACAGGCCAGTGGGCCCCAGCATTTT. Protein: CASSFPQASGPQHF.